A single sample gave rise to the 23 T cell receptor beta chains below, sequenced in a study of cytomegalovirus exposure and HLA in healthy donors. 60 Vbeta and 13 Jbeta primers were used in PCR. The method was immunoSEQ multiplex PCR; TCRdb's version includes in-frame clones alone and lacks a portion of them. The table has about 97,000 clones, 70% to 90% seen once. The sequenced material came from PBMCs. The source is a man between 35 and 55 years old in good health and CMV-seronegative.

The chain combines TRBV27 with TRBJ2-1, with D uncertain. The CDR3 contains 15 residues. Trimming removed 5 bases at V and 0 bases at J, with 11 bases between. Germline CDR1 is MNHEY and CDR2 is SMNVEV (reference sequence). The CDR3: CASSPDRSSYNEQFF. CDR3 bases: TGTGCCAGCAGTCCGGATCGGAGCTCCTACAATGAGCAGTTCTTC.

CDR3 DNA sequence: TGTGCCAGCAGCTCCCGGGACAGGGCCTACGAGCAGTACTTC. Translation gives CASSSRDRAYEQYF. The J gene is TRBJ2-7, the V gene TRBV7-9, with 9 nucleotides matching TRBD1. The CDR3 consists of 14 residues. Germline V gene sequence: CDR1 SEHNR, CDR2 FQNEAQ (reference sequence). Trimming at V came to 4 bases and at J to 2 bases, leaving 3 bases not matched to a gene.

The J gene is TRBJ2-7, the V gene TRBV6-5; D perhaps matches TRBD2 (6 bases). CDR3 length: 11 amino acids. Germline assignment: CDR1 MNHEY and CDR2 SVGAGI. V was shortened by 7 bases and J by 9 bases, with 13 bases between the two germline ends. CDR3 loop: CASKEGMGQYF. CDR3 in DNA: TGTGCCAGCAAGGAGGGTATGGGGCAGTACTTC.

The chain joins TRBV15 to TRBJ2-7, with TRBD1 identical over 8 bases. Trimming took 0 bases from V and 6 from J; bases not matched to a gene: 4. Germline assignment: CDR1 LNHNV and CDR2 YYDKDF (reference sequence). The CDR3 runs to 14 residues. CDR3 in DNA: TGTGCCACCAGCAGAGACCAGGGGGCTAGCGAGCAGTACTTC. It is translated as CATSRDQGASEQYF.

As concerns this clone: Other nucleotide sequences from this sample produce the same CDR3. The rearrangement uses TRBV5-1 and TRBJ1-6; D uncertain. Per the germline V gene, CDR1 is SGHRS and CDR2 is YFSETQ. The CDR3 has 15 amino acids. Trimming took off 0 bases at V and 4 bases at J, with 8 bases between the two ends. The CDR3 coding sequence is TGCGCCAGCAGCTTGGACAGCCTATATAATTCACCCCTCCACTTT. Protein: CASSLDSLYNSPLHF.

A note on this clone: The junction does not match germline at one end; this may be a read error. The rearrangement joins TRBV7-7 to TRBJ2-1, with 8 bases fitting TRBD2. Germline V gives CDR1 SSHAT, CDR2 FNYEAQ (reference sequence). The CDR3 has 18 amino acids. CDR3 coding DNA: TGTGCTAGCAGCTTAATTAGCGGGGACTTGCACTCCTACAATGAGCAGTTCTTC. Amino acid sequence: CASSLISGDLHSYNEQFF.

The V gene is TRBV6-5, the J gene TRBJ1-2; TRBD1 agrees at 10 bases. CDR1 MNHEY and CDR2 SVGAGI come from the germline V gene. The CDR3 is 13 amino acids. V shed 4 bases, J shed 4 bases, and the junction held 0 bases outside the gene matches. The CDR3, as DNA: TGTGCCAGCAGTTGGGACAGGGGCTATGGCTACACCTTC. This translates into CASSWDRGYGYTF.

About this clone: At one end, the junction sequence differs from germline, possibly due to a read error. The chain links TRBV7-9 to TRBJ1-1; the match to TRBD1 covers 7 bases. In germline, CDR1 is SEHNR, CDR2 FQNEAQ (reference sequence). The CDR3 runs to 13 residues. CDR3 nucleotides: TGTTCCAGCAGCTACAGGGGAAAGGGAGAAGCTTTCTTT. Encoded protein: CSSSYRGKGEAFF.

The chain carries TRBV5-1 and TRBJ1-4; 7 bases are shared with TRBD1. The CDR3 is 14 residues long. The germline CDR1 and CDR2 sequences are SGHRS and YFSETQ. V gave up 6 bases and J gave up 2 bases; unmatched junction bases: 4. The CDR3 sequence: CASTSQGTNEKLFF. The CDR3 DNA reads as TGCGCCAGCACCTCACAGGGGACTAATGAAAAACTGTTTTTT.

The chain's CDR3 is CASTRPGQGNVEGGYTF. For the CDR3, the DNA is TGTGCCAGCACGAGACCGGGACAGGGAAATGTGGAGGGTGGCTACACCTTC. The J gene is TRBJ1-2, the V gene TRBV7-9; 9 bases are shared with TRBD1. Trimming removed 7 bases from V and 7 bases from J; junction bases left unmatched: 19. Germline V CDR1 and CDR2: SEHNR, FQNEAQ (reference sequence). The CDR3 contains 17 residues.

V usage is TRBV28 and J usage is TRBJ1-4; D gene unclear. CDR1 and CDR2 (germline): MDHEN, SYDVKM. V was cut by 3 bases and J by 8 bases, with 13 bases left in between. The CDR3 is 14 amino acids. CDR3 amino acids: CASSFSRGGEKLFF. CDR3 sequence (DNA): TGTGCCAGCAGTTTTTCCCGGGGAGGGGAAAAACTGTTTTTT.

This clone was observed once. CDR3 bases: TGTGCCAGCAGTTTAGCGGGGGGCCCCTACGAGCAGTACTTC. The encoded protein is CASSLAGGPYEQYF. This chain uses TRBV2 with TRBJ2-7, with 10 bases matching TRBD2. Trimming removed 5 bases from V and 2 bases from J; junction bases left unmatched: 3. The CDR3 runs 14 residues. Germline V gene lookup returns CDR1 SNHLY and CDR2 FYNNEI.

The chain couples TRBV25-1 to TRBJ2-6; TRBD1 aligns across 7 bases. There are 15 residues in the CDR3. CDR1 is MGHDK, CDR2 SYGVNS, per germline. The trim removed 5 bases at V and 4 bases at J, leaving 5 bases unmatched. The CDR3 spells CASSTQGKGANVLTF. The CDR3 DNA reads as TGTGCCAGCAGTACACAGGGGAAGGGGGCCAACGTCCTGACTTTC.

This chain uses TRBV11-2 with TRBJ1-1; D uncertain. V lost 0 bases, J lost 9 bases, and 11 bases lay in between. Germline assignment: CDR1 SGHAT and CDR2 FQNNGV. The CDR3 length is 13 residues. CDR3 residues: CASSLDRQAKAFF. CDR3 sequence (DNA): TGTGCCAGCAGCTTAGATCGCCAGGCGAAAGCTTTCTTT. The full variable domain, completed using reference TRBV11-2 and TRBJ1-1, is EAGVAQSPRYKIIEKRQSVAFWCNPISGHATLYWYQQILGQGPKLLIQFQNNGVVDDSQLPKDRFSAERLKGVDSTLKIQPAKLEDSAVYLCASSLDRQAKAFFGQGTRLTVV.

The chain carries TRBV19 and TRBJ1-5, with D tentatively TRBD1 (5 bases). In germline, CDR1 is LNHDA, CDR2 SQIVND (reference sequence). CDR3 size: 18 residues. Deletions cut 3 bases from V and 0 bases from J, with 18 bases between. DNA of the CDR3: TGTGCCAGTAGTATTGCCGGGGGTCCCTACCTTAGCAATCAGCCCCAGCATTTT. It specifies CASSIAGGPYLSNQPQHF.

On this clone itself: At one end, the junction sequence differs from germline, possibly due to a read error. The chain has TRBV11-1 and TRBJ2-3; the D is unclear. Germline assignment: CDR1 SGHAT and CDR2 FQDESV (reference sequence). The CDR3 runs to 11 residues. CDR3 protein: CASSLGPLLAF. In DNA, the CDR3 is TGTGCCAGCAGCCTAGGTCCGTTATTGGCTTTT.

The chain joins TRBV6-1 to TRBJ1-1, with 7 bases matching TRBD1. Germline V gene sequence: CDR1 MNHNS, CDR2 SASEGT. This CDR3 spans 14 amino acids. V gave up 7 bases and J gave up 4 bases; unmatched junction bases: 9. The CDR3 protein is CASMNFDRVTEAFF. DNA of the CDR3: TGTGCCAGCATGAACTTCGACAGGGTCACTGAAGCTTTCTTT.

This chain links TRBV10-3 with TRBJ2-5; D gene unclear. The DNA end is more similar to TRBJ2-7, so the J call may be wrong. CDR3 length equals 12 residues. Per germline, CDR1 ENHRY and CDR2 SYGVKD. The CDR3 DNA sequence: TGTGCCATCAGTGACTCTTCCTACGAGCAGTACTTC. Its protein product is CAISDSSYEQYF.

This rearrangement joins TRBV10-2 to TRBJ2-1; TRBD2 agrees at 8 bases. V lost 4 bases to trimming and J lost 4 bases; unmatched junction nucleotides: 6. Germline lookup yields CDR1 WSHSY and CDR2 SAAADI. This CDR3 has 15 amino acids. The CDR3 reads CASSGERGLYNEQFF. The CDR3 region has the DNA TGCGCCAGCAGTGGCGAGCGGGGGCTGTACAATGAGCAGTTCTTC.

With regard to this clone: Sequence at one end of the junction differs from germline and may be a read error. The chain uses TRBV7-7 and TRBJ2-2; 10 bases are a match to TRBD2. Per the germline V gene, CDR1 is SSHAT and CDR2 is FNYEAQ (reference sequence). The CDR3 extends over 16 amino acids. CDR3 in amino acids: CASSLALAGDAGELFF. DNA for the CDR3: TGTGCTAGCAGCTTAGCTCTAGCGGGGGATGCCGGGGAGCTGTTTTTT. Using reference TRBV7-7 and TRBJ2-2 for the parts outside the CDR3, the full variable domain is GAGVSQSPRYKVTKRGQDVTLRCDPISSHATLYWYQQALGQGPEFLTYFNYEAQPDKSGLPSDRFSAERPEGSISTLTIQRTEQRDSAMYRCASSLALAGDAGELFFGEGSRLTVL.

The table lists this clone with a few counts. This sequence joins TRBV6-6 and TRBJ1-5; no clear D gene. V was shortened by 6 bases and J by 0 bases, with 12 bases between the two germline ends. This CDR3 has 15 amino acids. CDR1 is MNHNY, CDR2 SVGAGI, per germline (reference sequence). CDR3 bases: TGTGCCAGCAGCTACGTGAGTGTTAGCAATCAGCCCCAGCATTTT. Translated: CASSYVSVSNQPQHF.

The CDR3 nucleotides are TGTGCCAGCAGGGGGACTAGCGGTTCCTACGAGCAGTACTTC. This gives the protein CASRGTSGSYEQYF. J is TRBJ2-7 and V is TRBV6-5; 11 bases are a match to TRBD2. The CDR3 contains 14 residues. Looked up from germline, CDR1 is MNHEY and CDR2 is SVGAGI. V shed 6 bases and J 1 base; nucleotides not matched to a gene: 2.

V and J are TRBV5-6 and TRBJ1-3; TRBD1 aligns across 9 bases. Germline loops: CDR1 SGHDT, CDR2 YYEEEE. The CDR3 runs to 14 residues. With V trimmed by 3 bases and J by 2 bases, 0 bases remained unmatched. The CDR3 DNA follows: TGTGCCAGCAGCTGGGACAGGGCTGGAAACACCATATATTTT. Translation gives CASSWDRAGNTIYF.